The 26 T cell receptor beta chains presented below share a single source sample, sequenced in a study of tissue T cells after allogeneic stem cell transplantation (dated by TCRdb to 2021 to 2024). Libraries were prepared through the immunoSEQ multiplex PCR assay. In its TCRdb copy, this immuneACCESS table keeps in-frame sequences only and misses some clones. Where compared with another copy, unresolved V genes explain less than half of these, and the others have no known cause. A total of 2,500 or so clones appear in this sample, 62% of them only once. Roughly 4.5% of the sample is taken by the ten largest. Sequencing was performed on gut tissue. These receptors were taken from a female BALB/c mouse in good health. The MHC haplotype of this strain is H2-d.

This clone was picked up a small number of times. Mouse germline and gene names are used. The read terminates 1 residue ahead of where the CDR3 ends, so the germline J gene completes it. V and J are TRBV31 and TRBJ1-4; a weak D match, TRBD1 (6 bases). Trimming shortened V by 0 bases and J by 5 bases, and 10 bases separated the two germline ends. The CDR3 runs 14 residues. CDR1 and CDR2 (germline): GKSSPN, SITVG. This CDR3 is CAWSLGTKNERLFF. Partial CDR3 DNA: TGTGCCTGGAGTCTAGGGACAAAAAACGAAAGATTATTT.

Comments on this clone: The germline and genes are mouse ones. The CDR3 is cut off 1 residue early in the read; its end comes from the germline J gene. The V and J genes are TRBV13-2 and TRBJ1-1; TRBD1 agrees at 7 bases. Germline lookup yields CDR1 NNHNN and CDR2 SYGAGS (reference sequence). The CDR3 sequence is 14 residues long. V lost 2 bases, J lost 0 bases, and 1 base stayed unmatched. CDR3 bases read: TGTGCCAGCGGTGAGCAGGGGGCAAACACAGAAGTCTTC. Its translation is CASGEQGANTEVF. The whole CDR3 protein reads CASGEQGANTEVFF.

Concerning this clone itself: Germline and genes here are mouse. Read coverage stops 1 residue before the CDR3 terminus; the germline J gene supplies the remainder. V is TRBV2 and J is TRBJ1-4, with TRBD1 as a possible D gene (5 bases). CDR1 is LGHNA, CDR2 YSYQKL, per germline. CDR3 length equals 15 residues. V was shortened by 0 bases and J by 2 bases, with 7 bases between the two germline ends. CDR3 DNA, as far as it was read: TGTGCCAGCAGCCAAGATGGGGGGTCCAACGAAAGATTATTT. Its protein product is CASSQDGGSNERLF. The entire CDR3 reads CASSQDGGSNERLFF.

Comment on this clone: Gene labels here are mouse ones. Sequencing ends 1 residue short of the CDR3 end; the germline J gene provides the rest. The chain recombines TRBV31 with TRBJ1-6, with D perhaps matching TRBD1 (5 bases). TRBJ1-6 is placed among ORFs of uncertain function. V lost 0 bases and J 3 bases, leaving 6 bases between the germline ends. The CDR3 consists of 14 residues. Germline CDR1 reads GKSSPN; CDR2 reads SITVG. The sequenced CDR3 bases are TGTGCCTGGAGTCTAGGACACTATAATTCGCCCCTCTAC. Protein product: CAWSLGHYNSPLY. The entire CDR3 is CAWSLGHYNSPLYF.

Concerning this clone itself: Here the gene names and germline are mouse. The CDR3 is cut off 1 residue early in the read; its end comes from the germline J gene. The V call is TRBV5, the J call TRBJ1-6; D uncertain. TRBJ1-6 is an ORF, and what it does is uncertain. Germline CDR1 LGHNA, CDR2 YNLKQL (reference sequence). With 0 bases removed from V and 0 bases from J, the gap between germline ends came to 6 bases. The CDR3 loop spans 16 amino acids. The CDR3 bases that were read are TGTGCCAGCAGCCAAGAAGCAGATTCCTATAATTCGCCCCTCTAC. It is translated as CASSQEADSYNSPLY. The complete CDR3 protein is CASSQEADSYNSPLYF.

On this clone itself: Gene names refer to mouse genes. The DNA ends 1 residue before the CDR3 does, and the rest of the CDR3 is filled in from the germline J gene. The chain uses TRBV4 and TRBJ1-6; perhaps TRBD1 as D (6 bases). TRBJ1-6 is recorded as an ORF, its role being uncertain. CDR3 size: 14 residues. V lost 5 bases and J 4 bases, leaving 9 bases between the germline ends. Germline V CDR1 and CDR2: LGHDT, YNNKQL (reference sequence). The CDR3 bases that were read are TGTGCCAGCAGCCACGGACAGTATAATTCGCCCCTCTAC. This gives the protein CASSHGQYNSPLY. The full-length CDR3 reads as CASSHGQYNSPLYF.

This clone was recorded a few times. Genes here carry mouse names. The read falls 1 residue short of the CDR3 end, and the missing part is taken from the germline J gene. The chain links TRBV19 to TRBJ2-7, with D maybe TRBD1 (6 bases). V was clipped by 2 bases and J by 1 base, with 7 bases between them. The CDR3 sequence is 13 residues long. Germline loops: CDR1 FNHDT, CDR2 SITEND (reference sequence). CDR3 loop: CASSMDRSYEQYF. The CDR3 DNA, read in part, is TGTGCCAGCAGTATGGACAGATCCTATGAACAGTAC.

Concerning this clone: The gene names here belong to mouse. The DNA read from the CDR3 is TGTGCCAGCAGTGGGGGACTGGGGCAAGACACCCAGTAC. As protein: CASSGGLGQDTQY. The full CDR3 is CASSGGLGQDTQYF. The rearrangement links TRBV13-1 to TRBJ2-5; 10 bases align to TRBD2. The read ends 1 residue shy of where the CDR3 ends; the end is completed using the germline J gene. The CDR3 runs 14 residues. V shed 3 bases and J 3 bases; nucleotides not matched to a gene: 1. The V gene's germline CDR1 is NSHNY and CDR2 SYGAGN.

With regard to this clone: Gene labels here are mouse ones. From the germline J gene comes the end of the CDR3, since the read stops 1 residue before it. The chain combines TRBV19 with TRBJ2-2, with 7 positions matching TRBD1. V gave up 5 bases and J gave up 1 base; unmatched junction bases: 2. Germline V gene data show CDR1 as FNHDT and CDR2 as SITEND (reference sequence). This CDR3 contains 14 residues. This CDR3 reads CASRQGRNTGQLYF. Incomplete CDR3 DNA: TGTGCCAGCAGACAGGGGAGAAACACCGGGCAGCTCTAC. Full variable domain (remainder filled in from reference TRBV19 and TRBJ2-2): GGIITQTPKFLIGQEGQKLTLKCQQNFNHDTMYWYRQDSGKGLRLIYYSITENDLQKGDLSEGYDASREKKSSFSLTVTSAQKNEMAVFLCASRQGRNTGQLYFGEGSKLTVL.

About this clone itself: All gene names here are mouse names. The read comes to an end 1 residue before the CDR3 does, leaving the germline J gene to fill in the end. V usage is TRBV31 and J usage is TRBJ2-3, with TRBD2 matching 7 bases. V trimming: 0 bases; J trimming: 1 base; junction bases outside the gene matches: 4. Germline CDR1 reads GKSSPN; CDR2 reads SITVG. This CDR3 has 15 residues. Incomplete CDR3 DNA: TGTGCCTGGAGTCTCCGGCTGGGGGGTGCAGAAACGCTGTAT. Protein sequence: CAWSLRLGGAETLY. Given in full, the CDR3 is CAWSLRLGGAETLYF.

Regarding this clone: Mouse gene names apply. The CDR3 extends 1 residue past the end of the read, so its final part is completed from the germline J gene. The chain links TRBV16 to TRBJ2-3; 11 bases are a match to TRBD1. The CDR3 spans 14 residues. Germline V gives CDR1 SGHSA, CDR2 FRNQAP. Trimming removed 4 bases from V and 3 bases from J; junction bases left unmatched: 0. The part of the CDR3 DNA that was read is TGTGCAAGCAGCTGGACAGGGGGCGCAGAAACGCTGTAT. Protein sequence: CASSWTGGAETLY. The complete CDR3 reads CASSWTGGAETLYF.

Concerning this clone itself: The germline and genes are mouse ones. The read halts 1 residue ahead of the CDR3 end, with the missing end drawn from the germline J gene. The chain links TRBV29 to TRBJ2-2, with TRBD1 matching over 7 bases. Per germline, CDR1 MSHET and CDR2 SYDVDS. Unmatched junction bases numbered 8, after V lost 6 bases and J lost 4 bases. The CDR3 runs 15 residues. The CDR3 loop is CASSPYRGGTGQLYF. The part of the CDR3 DNA that was read is TGTGCTAGCAGCCCCTACAGGGGTGGCACCGGGCAGCTCTAC.

About this clone: The genes are named according to mouse. The read terminates 1 residue before the CDR3 end, so the remaining end is supplied by the germline J gene. The rearrangement joins TRBV15 to TRBJ2-7; tentative D call: TRBD1 (6 bases). The CDR3 has 12 residues. Trimming removed 4 bases from V and 5 bases from J, with 9 bases in between. Germline V lookup: CDR1 SGHND, CDR2 FRSKSL. CDR3 DNA (partial): TGTGCCAGCAGTTCAACAGGGAATGAACAGTAC. Amino acids: CASSSTGNEQY. The entire CDR3 reads CASSSTGNEQYF. Drawing the rest from reference TRBV15 and TRBJ2-7, the complete variable domain is DAGVTQTPRHEVAEKGQTIILKCEPVSGHNDLFWYRQTKIQGLELLSYFRSKSLMEDGGAFKDRFKAEMLNSSFSTLKIQPTEPKDSAVYLCASSSTGNEQYFGPGTRLTVL.

A word on this clone: The germline and genes are mouse ones. The sequenced fragment ends 1 residue before the CDR3 boundary, so the rest is inferred from the germline J gene. V gene TRBV20 combines with J gene TRBJ1-4; D unresolved. V gave up 3 bases and J gave up 4 bases, with 15 bases separating them. In germline, CDR1 is GFQATS, CDR2 STVNSAI. CDR3 length: 15 residues. The CDR3 DNA, read in part, is TGTGGTGCTAGTAGTCCCGGGTACCTCAACGAAAGATTATTT. Its translation is CGASSPGYLNERLF. The CDR3 reads in full as CGASSPGYLNERLFF.

Points on this clone: The genes and germline here are from mouse. Read data end 1 residue before the CDR3 end; the end is taken from the germline J gene. The chain combines TRBV2 with TRBJ1-3; D might be TRBD1 (5 bases). This CDR3 contains 14 residues. CDR1 and CDR2 (germline): LGHNA, YSYQKL. The V end was cut by 0 bases, the J end by 4 bases, with 7 bases between. The CDR3 loop reads CASSQDRAGNTLYF. CDR3 DNA (partial): TGTGCCAGCAGCCAAGACAGGGCGGGAAATACGCTCTAT.

About this clone: All gene names here are mouse names. The read finishes 1 residue shy of the CDR3 end, and the germline J gene is used to complete it. V is TRBV13-3 and J is TRBJ1-1, with D possibly TRBD1 on 6 matching bases. The V and J ends lost 5 bases and 7 bases respectively, with 15 bases between them. The CDR3 sequence is 13 residues long. Germline assignment: CDR1 NNHDY and CDR2 SYVADS. CDR3 loop: CASRSPGTKEVFF. Partial CDR3 DNA: TGTGCCAGCAGATCTCCCGGGACAAAAGAAGTCTTC.

With respect to this clone: All gene names here are mouse names. Read coverage stops 1 residue before the CDR3 terminus; the germline J gene supplies the remainder. The V call is TRBV24, the J call TRBJ1-1; 7 nucleotides agree with TRBD1. After removal of 3 bases from V and 2 bases from J, the junction contained 0 bases not matched to a gene. The CDR3 extends over 13 amino acids. Germline CDR1 is KGHTA and CDR2 is FRNEEI. The CDR3 reads CASSLGGNTEVFF. The sequenced part of the CDR3 DNA is TGTGCCAGCAGTCTAGGGGGCAACACAGAAGTCTTC.

Regarding this clone: The gene names here belong to mouse. Sequencing ends 1 residue short of the CDR3 end; the germline J gene provides the rest. This chain uses TRBV19 with TRBJ2-3, with 9 bases aligning to TRBD1. With V trimmed by 5 bases and J by 6 bases, 10 bases remained unmatched. The CDR3 runs 15 residues. The germline V gene has CDR1 FNHDT and CDR2 SITEND (reference sequence). Partial CDR3 DNA: TGTGCCAGCAGCACCTCCGGGACAGGGAGGGAAACGCTGTAT. Translating gives CASSTSGTGRETLY. In full, the CDR3 reads CASSTSGTGRETLYF.

Turning to this clone: Gene and germline names: mouse. The read terminates 1 residue before the CDR3 end, so the remaining end is supplied by the germline J gene. The J gene is TRBJ2-3, the V gene TRBV20; D is ambiguous. CDR1 and CDR2 from the germline V gene are GFQATS and STVNSAI. The CDR3 extends over 14 amino acids. V lost 0 bases and J lost 0, with 7 bases in between. The CDR3 region is CGARDAISAETLYF. The DNA read from the CDR3 is TGTGGTGCTAGGGATGCCATCAGTGCAGAAACGCTGTAT.

With regard to this clone: Genes and germline come from the mouse. The read ends 1 residue shy of where the CDR3 ends; the end is completed using the germline J gene. The chain employs TRBV2 and TRBJ2-7; 7 nucleotides line up with TRBD2. The germline V gene encodes CDR1 LGHNA and CDR2 YSYQKL. After removal of 0 bases from V and 4 bases from J, the junction contained 6 bases not matched to a gene. This CDR3 is built from 15 residues. CDR3 DNA (partial): TGTGCCAGCAGCCAAGATTTCGGCTGGGGGTATGAACAGTAC. Translation: CASSQDFGWGYEQY. The full CDR3 reads CASSQDFGWGYEQYF.

This clone has only a few counts. Gene names refer to mouse genes. The read is 1 residue too short to cover the CDR3 end, so that end is filled in from the germline J gene. The chain couples TRBV13-2 to TRBJ2-7; no reliable D call. Germline V gene lookup returns CDR1 NNHNN and CDR2 SYGAGS (reference sequence). V gave up 5 bases and J gave up 6 bases, with 9 bases separating them. This CDR3 has 11 amino acids. CDR3 DNA, as far as it was read: TGTGCCAGCGGGGCCGTTTTTGAACAGTAC. This sequence encodes CASGAVFEQY. The full-length CDR3 reads as CASGAVFEQYF.

With regard to this clone: All gene names here are mouse names. The sequenced fragment ends 1 residue before the CDR3 boundary, so the rest is inferred from the germline J gene. The J gene is TRBJ2-7, the V gene TRBV13-3; TRBD1 matches at 7 bases. Germline CDR1 NNHDY, CDR2 SYVADS. The CDR3 consists of 14 residues. Trimming removed 0 bases from V and 1 base from J; junction bases left unmatched: 1. This chain's CDR3 is CASSDGGQSYEQYF. The sequenced part of the CDR3 DNA is TGTGCCAGCAGTGATGGGGGACAGTCCTATGAACAGTAC.

A word on this clone: The gene names given are mouse names. The read finishes 1 residue shy of the CDR3 end, and the germline J gene is used to complete it. The rearrangement uses TRBV29 and TRBJ1-4; TRBD1 might be the D (5 bases). The CDR3 contains 13 residues. V lost 4 bases and J 2 bases, leaving 5 bases between the germline ends. The germline CDR1 and CDR2 sequences are MSHET and SYDVDS. The CDR3 loop reads CASSWDSNERLFF. The CDR3 DNA, read in part, is TGTGCTAGCAGTTGGGACTCCAACGAAAGATTATTT.

This clone was counted only a few times. Gene names and germline match the mouse. The sequenced part of the CDR3 DNA is TGTGCCAGCAGCCGGACAGGGGCTGGAAATACGCTCTAT. Amino acids: CASSRTGAGNTLY. The full-length CDR3 reads as CASSRTGAGNTLYF. This chain uses TRBV5 with TRBJ1-3; TRBD1 agrees at 9 bases. The CDR3 extends 1 residue past the end of the read, so its final part is completed from the germline J gene. The V and J ends lost 4 bases and 2 bases, in that order; junction bases with no gene match: 0. The CDR3 sequence is 14 residues long. CDR1 and CDR2 (germline): LGHNA, YNLKQL (reference sequence).

For this clone: Gene names and germline match the mouse. Sequencing ends 1 residue short of the CDR3 end; the germline J gene provides the rest. The chain couples TRBV2 to TRBJ1-1, with 8 bases matching TRBD1. Germline CDR1 and CDR2: LGHNA and YSYQKL. The CDR3 sequence is 12 residues long. Unmatched junction bases numbered 0, after V lost 1 base and J lost 8 bases. The CDR3 bases that were read are TGTGCCAGCAGCCAAGGGGACAGGGAAGTCTTC. Translated, it gives CASSQGDREVF. The entire CDR3 protein is CASSQGDREVFF.

Notes on this clone: Each gene name is a mouse one. The read ends 1 residue before the CDR3 terminus; that terminus is restored from the germline J gene. V is TRBV5 and J is TRBJ2-4, with 7 bases aligning to TRBD1. CDR1 is LGHNA and CDR2 is YNLKQL in the germline V gene (reference sequence). The J segment lost 3 bases and the V segment lost 0 bases, leaving 3 bases of the junction unmatched. This CDR3 comprises 15 residues. The chain's CDR3 is CASSQDPGQQNTLYF. CDR3 DNA, as far as it was read: TGTGCCAGCAGCCAAGACCCGGGACAGCAAAACACCTTGTAC.